The source of this T cell receptor (beta chain) is a study of blood T cell repertoires in COVID-19. Study context: Acute and convalescent COVID-19 specimens originated in the United States, Italy and Spain. T cells, B-cell-depleted T cells, or PBMCs supplied cDNA or gDNA.

In the original analysis: Amplifying reference gene primers gave estimates of nucleated cell counts. TCRdb's copy holds only in-frame clones and misses some; the assay was immunoSEQ multiplex PCR. The DNA gave D and trimming, while V, J and clone size come from that table. The table has 240,000 or so clones, 85% to 90% seen once; the top ten hold approximately 9%. Sequences were obtained from PBMCs or T cells enriched from blood (not recorded which). The receptor was derived from a man aged 35 to 55 who had recovered from COVID-19.

This CDR3 is CASTAQTIMNTEAFF. The CDR3 DNA follows: TGTGCCAGCACCGCGCAGACAATCATGAACACTGAAGCTTTCTTT. V usage is TRBV2 and J usage is TRBJ1-1; D uncertain. The CDR3 extends over 15 amino acids. The germline CDR1 and CDR2 sequences are SNHLY and FYNNEI. Between the trimmed V and J ends, which lost 7 bases and 0 bases, there was a span of 15 bases.